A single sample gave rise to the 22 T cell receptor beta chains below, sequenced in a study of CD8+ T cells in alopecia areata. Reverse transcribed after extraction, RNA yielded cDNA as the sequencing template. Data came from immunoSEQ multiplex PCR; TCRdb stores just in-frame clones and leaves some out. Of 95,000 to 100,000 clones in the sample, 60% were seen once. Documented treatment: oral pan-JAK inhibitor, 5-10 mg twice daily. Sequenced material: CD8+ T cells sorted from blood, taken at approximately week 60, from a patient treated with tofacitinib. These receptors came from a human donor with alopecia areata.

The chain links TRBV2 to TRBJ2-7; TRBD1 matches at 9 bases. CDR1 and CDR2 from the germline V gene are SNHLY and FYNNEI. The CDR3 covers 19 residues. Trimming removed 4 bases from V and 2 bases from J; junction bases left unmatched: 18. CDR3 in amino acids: CASSARYRDRDRTPYEQYF. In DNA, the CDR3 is TGTGCCAGCAGTGCCCGATACCGGGACAGGGATAGGACCCCCTACGAGCAGTACTTC.

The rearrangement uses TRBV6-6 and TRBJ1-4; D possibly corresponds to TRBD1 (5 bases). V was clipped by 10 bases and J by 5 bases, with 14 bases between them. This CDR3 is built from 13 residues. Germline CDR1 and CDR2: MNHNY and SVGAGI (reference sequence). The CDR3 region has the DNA TGTGCCACCACATTGGGGGTGAATGAAAAACTGTTTTTT. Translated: CATTLGVNEKLFF.

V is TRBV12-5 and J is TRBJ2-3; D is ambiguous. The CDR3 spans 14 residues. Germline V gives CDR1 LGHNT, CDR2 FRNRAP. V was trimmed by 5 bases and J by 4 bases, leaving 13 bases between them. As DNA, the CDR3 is TGTGCTAGTGGTCCCCCTCACGCAGCAGATACGCAGTATTTT. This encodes CASGPPHAADTQYF.

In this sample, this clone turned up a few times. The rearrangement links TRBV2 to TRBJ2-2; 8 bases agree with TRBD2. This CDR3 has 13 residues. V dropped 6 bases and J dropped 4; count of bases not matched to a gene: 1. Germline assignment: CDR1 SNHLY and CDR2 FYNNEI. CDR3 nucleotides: TGTGCCAGCAGCGGGGGGGCCACCGGGGAGCTGTTTTTT. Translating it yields CASSGGATGELFF.

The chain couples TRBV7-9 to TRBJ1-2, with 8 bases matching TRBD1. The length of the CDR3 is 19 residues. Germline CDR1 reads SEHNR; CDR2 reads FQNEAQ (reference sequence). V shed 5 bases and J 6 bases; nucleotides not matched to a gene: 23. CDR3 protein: CASSDIYSETGAPLNGYTF. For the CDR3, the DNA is TGTGCCAGCAGCGATATCTACTCCGAGACAGGGGCCCCTCTAAATGGCTACACCTTC.

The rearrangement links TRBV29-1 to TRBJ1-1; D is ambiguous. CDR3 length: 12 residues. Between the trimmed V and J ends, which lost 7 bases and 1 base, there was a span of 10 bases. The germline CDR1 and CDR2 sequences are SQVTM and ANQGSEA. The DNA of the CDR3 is TGCAGCGCCTCTCGGCAGAACACTGAAGCTTTCTTT. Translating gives CSASRQNTEAFF.

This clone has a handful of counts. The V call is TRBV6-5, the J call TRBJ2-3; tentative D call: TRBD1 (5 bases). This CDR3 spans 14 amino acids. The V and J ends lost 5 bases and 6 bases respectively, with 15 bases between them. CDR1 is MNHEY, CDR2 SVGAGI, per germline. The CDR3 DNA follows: TGTGCCAGCAGTCCCGAAGGGGTTTTGGATACGCAGTATTTT. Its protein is CASSPEGVLDTQYF.

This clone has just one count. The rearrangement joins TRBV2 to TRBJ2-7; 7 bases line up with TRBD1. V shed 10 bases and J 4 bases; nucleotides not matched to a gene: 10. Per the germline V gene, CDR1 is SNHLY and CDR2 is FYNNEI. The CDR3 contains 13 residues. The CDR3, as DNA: TGTGCCACCCACAGGGGAAGGGGGTACGAGCAGTACTTC. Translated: CATHRGRGYEQYF.

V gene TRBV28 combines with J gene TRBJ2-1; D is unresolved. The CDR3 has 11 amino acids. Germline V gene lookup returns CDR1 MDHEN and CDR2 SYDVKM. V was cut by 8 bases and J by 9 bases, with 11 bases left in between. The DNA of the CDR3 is TGTGCCAGCCTACACTCTGCTGAGCAGTTCTTC. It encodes CASLHSAEQFF.

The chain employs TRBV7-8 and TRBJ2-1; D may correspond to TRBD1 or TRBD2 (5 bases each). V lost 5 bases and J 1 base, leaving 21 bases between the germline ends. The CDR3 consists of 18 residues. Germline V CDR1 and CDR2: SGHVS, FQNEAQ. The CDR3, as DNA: TGTGCCAGCAGCCCCCCGTTGGTAGGGGACCTTTCCTACAATGAGCAGTTCTTC. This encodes CASSPPLVGDLSYNEQFF.

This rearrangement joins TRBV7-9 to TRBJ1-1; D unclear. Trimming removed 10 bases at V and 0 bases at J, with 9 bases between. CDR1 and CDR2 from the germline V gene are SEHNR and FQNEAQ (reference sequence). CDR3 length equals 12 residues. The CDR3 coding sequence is TGTGCCACGGCAGCTATGAACACTGAAGCTTTCTTT. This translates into CATAAMNTEAFF.

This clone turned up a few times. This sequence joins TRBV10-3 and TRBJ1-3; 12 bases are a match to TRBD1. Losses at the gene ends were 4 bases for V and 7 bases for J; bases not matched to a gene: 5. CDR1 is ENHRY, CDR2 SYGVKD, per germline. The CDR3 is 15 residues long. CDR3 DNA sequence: TGTGCCATCAGTGGTACCGGGACAGGGGGCAACACCATATATTTT. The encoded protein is CAISGTGTGGNTIYF.

In nucleotides, the CDR3 is TGTGCCTGGAGTTCCTCATCACAGGGAAACGAGCAGTACTTC. Residues: CAWSSSSQGNEQYF. The rearrangement joins TRBV30 to TRBJ2-7; a possible D gene is TRBD1 (6 bases). Trimming took off 2 bases at V and 5 bases at J, with 16 bases between the two ends. The CDR3 is made up of 14 amino acids. CDR1 is GTSNPN, CDR2 SVGIG, per germline (reference sequence). The full variable domain, in which reference TRBV30 and TRBJ2-7 provide the parts outside the CDR3, is SQTIHQWPATLVQPVGSPLSLECTVEGTSNPNLYWYRQAAGRGLQLLFYSVGIGQISSEVPQNLSASRPQDRQFILSSKKLLLSDSGFYLCAWSSSSQGNEQYFGPGTRLTVT.

DNA for the CDR3: TGTGCCAGCAGGGCGGGGCTGAGCACAGATACGCAGTATTTT. Amino acid sequence: CASRAGLSTDTQYF. This chain joins TRBV7-9 and TRBJ2-3, with D possibly TRBD2 on 6 matching bases. Looked up from germline, CDR1 is SEHNR and CDR2 is FQNEAQ (reference sequence). This CDR3 has 14 residues. Trimming shortened V by 6 bases and J by 0 bases, and 10 bases separated the two germline ends. Full variable domain (rest looked up from reference TRBV7-9 and TRBJ2-3): DTGVSQNPRHKITKRGQNVTFRCDPISEHNRLYWYRQTLGQGPEFLTYFQNEAQLEKSRLLSDRFSAERPKGSFSTLEIQRTEQGDSAMYLCASRAGLSTDTQYFGPGTRLTVL.

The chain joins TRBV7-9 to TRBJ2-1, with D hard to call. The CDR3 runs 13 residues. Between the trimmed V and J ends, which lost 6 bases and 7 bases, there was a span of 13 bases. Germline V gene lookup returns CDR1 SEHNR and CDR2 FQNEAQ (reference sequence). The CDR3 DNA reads TGTGCCAGCAGTCTGACATTCCGTAATGAGCAGTTCTTC. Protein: CASSLTFRNEQFF.

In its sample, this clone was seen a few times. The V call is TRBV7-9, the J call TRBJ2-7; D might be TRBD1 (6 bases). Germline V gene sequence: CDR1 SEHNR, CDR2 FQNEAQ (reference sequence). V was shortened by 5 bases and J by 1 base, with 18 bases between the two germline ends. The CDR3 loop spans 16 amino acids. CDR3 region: CASSPQQGYWSYEQYF. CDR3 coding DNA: TGTGCCAGCAGCCCCCAACAGGGTTACTGGTCCTACGAGCAGTACTTC. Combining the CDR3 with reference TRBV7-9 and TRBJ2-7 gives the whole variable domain DTGVSQNPRHKITKRGQNVTFRCDPISEHNRLYWYRQTLGQGPEFLTYFQNEAQLEKSRLLSDRFSAERPKGSFSTLEIQRTEQGDSAMYLCASSPQQGYWSYEQYFGPGTRLTVT.

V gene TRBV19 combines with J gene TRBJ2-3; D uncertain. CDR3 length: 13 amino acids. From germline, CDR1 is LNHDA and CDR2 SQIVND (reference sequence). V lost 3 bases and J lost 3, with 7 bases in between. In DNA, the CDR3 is TGTGCCAGTAGTATTGCAGGAACAGATACGCAGTATTTT. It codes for CASSIAGTDTQYF.

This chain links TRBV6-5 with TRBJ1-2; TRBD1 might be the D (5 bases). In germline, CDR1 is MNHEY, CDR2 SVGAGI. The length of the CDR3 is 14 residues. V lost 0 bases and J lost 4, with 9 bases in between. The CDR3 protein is CASSYSGTVYGYTF. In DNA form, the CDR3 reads TGTGCCAGCAGTTACTCGGGGACGGTCTATGGCTACACCTTC.

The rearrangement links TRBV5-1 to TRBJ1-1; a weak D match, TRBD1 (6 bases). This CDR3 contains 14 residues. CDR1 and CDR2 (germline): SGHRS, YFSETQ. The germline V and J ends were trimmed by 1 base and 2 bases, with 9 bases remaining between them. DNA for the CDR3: TGCGCCAGCAGCTTGTACAGGGCTAACACTGAAGCTTTCTTT. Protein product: CASSLYRANTEAFF.

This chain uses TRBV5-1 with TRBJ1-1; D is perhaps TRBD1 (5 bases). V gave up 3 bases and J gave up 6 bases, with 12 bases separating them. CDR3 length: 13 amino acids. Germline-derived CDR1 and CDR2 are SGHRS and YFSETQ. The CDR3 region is CASSSGGGAEAFF. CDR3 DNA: TGCGCCAGCAGCTCTGGGGGTGGCGCTGAAGCTTTCTTT.

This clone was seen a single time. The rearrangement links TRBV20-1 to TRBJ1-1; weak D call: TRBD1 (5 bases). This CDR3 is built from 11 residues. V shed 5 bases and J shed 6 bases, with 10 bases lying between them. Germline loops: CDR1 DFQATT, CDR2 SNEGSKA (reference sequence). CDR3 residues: CSAPGLAEAFF. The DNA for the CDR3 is TGCAGTGCTCCAGGGTTGGCTGAAGCTTTCTTT.

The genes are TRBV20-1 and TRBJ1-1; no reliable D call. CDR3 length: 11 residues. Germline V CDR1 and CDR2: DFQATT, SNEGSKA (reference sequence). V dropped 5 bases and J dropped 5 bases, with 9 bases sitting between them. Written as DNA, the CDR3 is TGCAGTGCTTTTGGGTCAACTGAAGCTTTCTTT. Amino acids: CSAFGSTEAFF.